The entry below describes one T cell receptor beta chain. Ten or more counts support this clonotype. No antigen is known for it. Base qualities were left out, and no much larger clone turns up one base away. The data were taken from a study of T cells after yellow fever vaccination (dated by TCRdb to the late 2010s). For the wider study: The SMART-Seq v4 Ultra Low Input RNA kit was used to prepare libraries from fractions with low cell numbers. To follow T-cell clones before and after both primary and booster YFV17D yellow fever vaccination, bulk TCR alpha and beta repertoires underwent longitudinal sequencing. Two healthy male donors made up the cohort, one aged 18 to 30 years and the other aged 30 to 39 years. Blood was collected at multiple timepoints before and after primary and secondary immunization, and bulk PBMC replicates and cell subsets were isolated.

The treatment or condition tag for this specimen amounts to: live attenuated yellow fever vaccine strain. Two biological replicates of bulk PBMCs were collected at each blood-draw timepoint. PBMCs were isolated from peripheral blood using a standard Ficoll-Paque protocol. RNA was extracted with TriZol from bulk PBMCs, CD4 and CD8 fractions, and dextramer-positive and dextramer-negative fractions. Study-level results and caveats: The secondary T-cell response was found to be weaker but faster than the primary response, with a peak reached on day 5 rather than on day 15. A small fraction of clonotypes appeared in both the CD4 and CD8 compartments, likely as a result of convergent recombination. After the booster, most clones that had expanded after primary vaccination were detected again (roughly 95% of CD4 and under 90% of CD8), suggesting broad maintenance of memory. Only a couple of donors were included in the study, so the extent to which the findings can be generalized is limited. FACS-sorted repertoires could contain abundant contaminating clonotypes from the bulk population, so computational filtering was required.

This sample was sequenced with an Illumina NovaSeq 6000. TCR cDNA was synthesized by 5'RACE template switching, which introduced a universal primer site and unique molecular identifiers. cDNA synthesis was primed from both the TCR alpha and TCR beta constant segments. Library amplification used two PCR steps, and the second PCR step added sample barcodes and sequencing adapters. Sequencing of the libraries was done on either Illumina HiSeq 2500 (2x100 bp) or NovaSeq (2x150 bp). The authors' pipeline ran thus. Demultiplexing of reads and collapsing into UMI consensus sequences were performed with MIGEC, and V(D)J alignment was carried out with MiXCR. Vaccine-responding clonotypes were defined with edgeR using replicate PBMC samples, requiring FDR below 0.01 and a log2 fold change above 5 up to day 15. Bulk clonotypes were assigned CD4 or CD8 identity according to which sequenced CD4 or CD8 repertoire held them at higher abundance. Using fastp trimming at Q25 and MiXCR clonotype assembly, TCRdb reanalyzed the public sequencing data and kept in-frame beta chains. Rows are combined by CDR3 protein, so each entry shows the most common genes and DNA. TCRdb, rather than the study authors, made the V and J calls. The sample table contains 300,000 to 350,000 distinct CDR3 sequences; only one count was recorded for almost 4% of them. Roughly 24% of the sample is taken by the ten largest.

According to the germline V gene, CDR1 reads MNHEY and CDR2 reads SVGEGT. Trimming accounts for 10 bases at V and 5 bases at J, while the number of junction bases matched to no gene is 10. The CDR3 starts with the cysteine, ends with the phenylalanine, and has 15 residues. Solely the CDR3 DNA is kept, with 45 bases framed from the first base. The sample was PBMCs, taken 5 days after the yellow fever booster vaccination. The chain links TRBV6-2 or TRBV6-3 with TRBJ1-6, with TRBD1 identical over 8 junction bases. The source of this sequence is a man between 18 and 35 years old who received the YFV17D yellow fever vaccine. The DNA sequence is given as TGTGCCACCCTCAGGGGGCCCGCGGATAATTCACCCCTCCACTTT. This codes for CATLRGPADNSPLHF.